This TCR beta chain originates from a study of human T cells and chemical hapten exposure. Study outcomes and limitations: Expanded TCRs showed more large CDR3 clusters than pre-sensitization or healthy control sets.

Notes on this clonotype: Its antigen is as yet unknown.

As for time point: patch test 2, 6 weeks after DPC sensitization. Treatment: therapeutic diphenylcyclopropenone sensitization with weekly scalp DPC. TCRdb analysed the RACE reads with MiXCR anew, one entry per CDR3 protein. The data hold about 70,000 distinct CDR3 sequences, with approximately 9% observed a single time. The CDR3 runs 16 residues. Germline V gene sequence: CDR1 SGHTA, CDR2 FQGNSA. The V and J ends lost 5 bases and 1 base respectively, with 17 bases between them. The source material was whole blood, sampled in connection with sensitization to the hapten diphenylcyclopropenone (DPC). This chain connects TRBV7-2 to TRBJ2-5; the D gene is possibly TRBD2 (7 bases). The receptor was isolated from a woman aged 45-59 years with alopecia areata. Some clones in this sample may be carry-over from other donors' samples. CDR3 in amino acids: CASSQSSAGAQETQYF. CDR3 in DNA: TGTGCCAGCAGCCAAAGTAGTGCGGGGGCCCAAGAGACCCAGTACTTC.